This T cell receptor (beta chain) was recorded in a study of identical twins. Points from the study as a whole: There was more out-of-frame TCR alpha sharing in monozygotic twins than models estimated. Insertion counts were lower in abundant cord blood beta clonotypes, a trend that memory repertoires did not show. The conclusions drew on cross-sectional statistical analysis instead of tracking the same donors.

cDNA carried unique molecular identifiers, and a universal primer site was added by template switching. TCRdb re-analysed the 5' RACE reads in MiXCR, keeping a single row per CDR3 protein. The sample yields 1.5 million or so distinct CDR3 sequences, around 33% seen once. Regarding this clonotype: No antigen is known for it.

Germline-derived CDR1 and CDR2 are DFQATT and SNEGSKA (reference sequence). V was pared by 5 bases and J by 8 bases, with 8 bases of the junction left unmatched. The CDR3 is made up of 13 amino acids. This receptor was taken from a newborn girl in good health. Sequencing used cord blood. V usage is TRBV20-1 and J usage is TRBJ2-1; 8 bases match TRBD2. CDR3 protein: CSAPTSESDEQFF. CDR3 nucleotides: TGCAGTGCTCCGACTAGCGAGAGCGATGAGCAGTTCTTC.